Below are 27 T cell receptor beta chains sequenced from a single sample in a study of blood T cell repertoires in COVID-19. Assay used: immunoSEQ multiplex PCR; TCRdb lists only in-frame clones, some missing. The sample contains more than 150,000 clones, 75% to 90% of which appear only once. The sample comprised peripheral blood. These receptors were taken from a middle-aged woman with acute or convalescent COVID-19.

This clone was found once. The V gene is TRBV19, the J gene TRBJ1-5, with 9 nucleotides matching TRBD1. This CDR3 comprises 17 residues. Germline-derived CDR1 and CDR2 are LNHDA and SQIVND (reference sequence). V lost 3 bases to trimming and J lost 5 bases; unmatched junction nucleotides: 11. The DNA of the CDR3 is TGTGCCAGTAGTATCGGATGGACAGGGGCCGGGGATCAGCCCCAGCATTTT. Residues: CASSIGWTGAGDQPQHF.

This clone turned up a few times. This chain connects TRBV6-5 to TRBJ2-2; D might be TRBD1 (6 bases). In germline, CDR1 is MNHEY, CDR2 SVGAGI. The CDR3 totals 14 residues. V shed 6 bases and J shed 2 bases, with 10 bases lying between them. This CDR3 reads CASSLGGNTGELFF. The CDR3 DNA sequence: TGTGCCAGCAGCCTAGGGGGTAACACCGGGGAGCTGTTTTTT.

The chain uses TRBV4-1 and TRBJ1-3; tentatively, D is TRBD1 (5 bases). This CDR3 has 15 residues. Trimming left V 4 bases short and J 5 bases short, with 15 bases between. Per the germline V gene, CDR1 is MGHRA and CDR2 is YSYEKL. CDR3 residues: CASSPHQDKRNTIYF. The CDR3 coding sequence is TGCGCCAGCAGCCCCCACCAGGACAAAAGAAACACCATATATTTT.

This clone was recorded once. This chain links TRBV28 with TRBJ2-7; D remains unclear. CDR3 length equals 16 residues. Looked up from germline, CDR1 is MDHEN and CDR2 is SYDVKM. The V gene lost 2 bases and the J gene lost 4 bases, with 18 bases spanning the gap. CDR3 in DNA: TGTGCCAGCAGTTTACCCCTCCCCGTTCCCTCGTACGAGCAGTACTTC. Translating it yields CASSLPLPVPSYEQYF.

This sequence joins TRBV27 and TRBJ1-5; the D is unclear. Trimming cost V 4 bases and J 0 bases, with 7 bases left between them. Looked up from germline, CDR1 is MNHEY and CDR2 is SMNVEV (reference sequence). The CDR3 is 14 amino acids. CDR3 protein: CASSSPHSNQPQHF. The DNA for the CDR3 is TGTGCCAGCAGTTCCCCCCATAGCAATCAGCCCCAGCATTTT.

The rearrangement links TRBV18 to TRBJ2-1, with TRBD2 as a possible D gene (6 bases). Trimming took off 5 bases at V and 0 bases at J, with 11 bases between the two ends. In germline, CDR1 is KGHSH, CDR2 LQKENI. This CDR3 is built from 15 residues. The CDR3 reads CASSKAGYSYNEQFF. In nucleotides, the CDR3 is TGTGCCAGCTCAAAGGCGGGGTACTCCTACAATGAGCAGTTCTTC.

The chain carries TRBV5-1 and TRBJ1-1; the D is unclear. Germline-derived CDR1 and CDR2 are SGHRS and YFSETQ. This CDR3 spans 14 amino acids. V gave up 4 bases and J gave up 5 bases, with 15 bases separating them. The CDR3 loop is CASSVMPRNTEAFF. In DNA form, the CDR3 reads TGCGCCAGCAGCGTTATGCCGCGGAATACTGAAGCTTTCTTT.

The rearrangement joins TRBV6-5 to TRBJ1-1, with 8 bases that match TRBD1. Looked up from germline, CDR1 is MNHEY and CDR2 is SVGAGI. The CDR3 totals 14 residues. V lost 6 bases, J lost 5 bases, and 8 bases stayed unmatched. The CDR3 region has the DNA TGTGCCAGCAGATACGACAGGGGAGGGACTGAAGCTTTCTTT. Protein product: CASRYDRGGTEAFF.

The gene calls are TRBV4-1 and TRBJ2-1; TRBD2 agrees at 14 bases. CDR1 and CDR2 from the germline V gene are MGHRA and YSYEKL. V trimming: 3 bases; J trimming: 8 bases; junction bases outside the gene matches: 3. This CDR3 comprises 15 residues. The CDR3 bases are TGCGCCAGCAGCCAGACTAGCGGGAGGGCCCATGAGCAGTTCTTC. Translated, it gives CASSQTSGRAHEQFF.

DNA of the CDR3: TGTGCCAGCAGCCGGGGGGATACGCAGTATTTT. This encodes CASSRGDTQYF. This chain uses TRBV12-3 or TRBV12-4 with TRBJ2-3, with a weak D call TRBD2 (6 bases). The CDR3 has 11 residues. V was shortened by 6 bases and J by 6 bases, with 7 bases between the two germline ends.

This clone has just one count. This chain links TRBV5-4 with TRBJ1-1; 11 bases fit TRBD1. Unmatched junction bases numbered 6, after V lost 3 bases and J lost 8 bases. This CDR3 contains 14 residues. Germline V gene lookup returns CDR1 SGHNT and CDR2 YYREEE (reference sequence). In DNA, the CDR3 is TGTGCCAGCAGCTCCGGACAGGGGGCGGGCGAAGCTTTCTTT. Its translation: CASSSGQGAGEAFF.

The CDR3 bases are TGTGCCACCAGTGATTCCACAGGGCACGCAACTAATGAAAAACTGTTTTTT. Residues: CATSDSTGHATNEKLFF. The chain employs TRBV24-1 and TRBJ1-4; tentative D call: TRBD1 (6 bases). Trimming shortened V by 2 bases and J by 0 bases, and 12 bases separated the two germline ends. The germline V gene has CDR1 KGHDR and CDR2 SFDVKD. CDR3 length: 17 residues.

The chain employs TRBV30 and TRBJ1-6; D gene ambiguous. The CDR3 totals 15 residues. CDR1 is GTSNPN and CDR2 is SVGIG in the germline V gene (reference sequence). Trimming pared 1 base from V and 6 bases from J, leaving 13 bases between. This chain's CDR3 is CAWSGTRALNSPLHF. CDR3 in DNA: TGTGCCTGGAGTGGGACGCGGGCACTTAATTCACCCCTCCACTTT.

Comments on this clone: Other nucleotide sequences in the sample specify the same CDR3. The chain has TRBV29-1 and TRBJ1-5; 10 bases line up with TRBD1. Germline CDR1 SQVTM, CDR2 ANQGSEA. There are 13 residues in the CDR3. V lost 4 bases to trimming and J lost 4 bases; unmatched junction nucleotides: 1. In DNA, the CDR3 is TGCAGCGTTGGGGACAGGGGTAATCAGCCCCAGCATTTT. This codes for CSVGDRGNQPQHF.

CDR3 DNA: TGTGCCAGCAGCTTTATCTCTGGAAACACCATATATTTT. Protein: CASSFISGNTIYF. The gene calls are TRBV5-6 and TRBJ1-3, with no clear D. This CDR3 comprises 13 residues. CDR1 and CDR2 from the germline V gene are SGHDT and YYEEEE. V lost 2 bases and J 0 bases, leaving 3 bases between the germline ends.

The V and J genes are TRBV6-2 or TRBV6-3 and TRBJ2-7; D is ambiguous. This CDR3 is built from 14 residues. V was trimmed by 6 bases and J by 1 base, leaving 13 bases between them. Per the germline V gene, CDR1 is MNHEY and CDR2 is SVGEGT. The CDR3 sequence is CASSTQVPSYEQYF. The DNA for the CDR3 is TGTGCCAGCAGCACTCAGGTCCCGTCCTACGAGCAGTACTTC.

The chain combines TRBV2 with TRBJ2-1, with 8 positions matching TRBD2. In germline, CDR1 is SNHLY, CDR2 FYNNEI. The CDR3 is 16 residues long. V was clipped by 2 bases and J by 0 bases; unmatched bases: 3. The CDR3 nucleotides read TGTGCCAGCAGTGAATTGGGGACTAGCTCCTACAATGAGCAGTTCTTC. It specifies CASSELGTSSYNEQFF. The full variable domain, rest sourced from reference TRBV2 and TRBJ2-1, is EPEVTQTPSHQVTQMGQEVILRCVPISNHLYFYWYRQILGQKVEFLVSFYNNEISEKSEIFDDQFSVERPDGSNFTLKIRSTKLEDSAMYFCASSELGTSSYNEQFFGPGTRLTVL.

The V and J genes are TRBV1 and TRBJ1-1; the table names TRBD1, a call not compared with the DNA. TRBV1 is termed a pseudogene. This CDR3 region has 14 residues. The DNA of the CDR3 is TGCACCAGCCACCTGACAAGGTCTCACACTGAAGCTTTCTTT. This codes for CTSHLTRSHTEAFF.

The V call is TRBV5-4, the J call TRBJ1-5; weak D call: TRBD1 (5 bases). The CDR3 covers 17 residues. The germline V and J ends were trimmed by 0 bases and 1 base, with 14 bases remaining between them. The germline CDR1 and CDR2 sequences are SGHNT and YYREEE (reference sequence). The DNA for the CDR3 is TGTGCCAGCAGCTTGGGGGACGGGGGGTCGAGCAATCAGCCCCAGCATTTT. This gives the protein CASSLGDGGSSNQPQHF. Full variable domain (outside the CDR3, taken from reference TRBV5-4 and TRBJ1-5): ETGVTQSPTHLIKTRGQQVTLRCSSQSGHNTVSWYQQALGQGPQFIFQYYREEENGRGNFPPRFSGLQFPNYSSELNVNALELDDSALYLCASSLGDGGSSNQPQHFGDGTRLSIL.

For the CDR3, the DNA is TGTGCCAGCAGACGAGGGCAAGAGACCCAGTACTTC. Protein product: CASRRGQETQYF. The chain has TRBV27 and TRBJ2-5; possibly TRBD2 for D (5 bases). The CDR3 spans 12 residues. V was clipped by 6 bases and J by 2 bases, with 7 bases between them. The germline V gene has CDR1 MNHEY and CDR2 SMNVEV (reference sequence).

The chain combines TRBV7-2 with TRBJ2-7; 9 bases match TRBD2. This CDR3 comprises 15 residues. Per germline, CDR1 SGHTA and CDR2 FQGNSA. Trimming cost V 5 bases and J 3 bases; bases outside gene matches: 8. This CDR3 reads CASSRSGLASYEQYF. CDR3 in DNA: TGTGCCAGCAGCCGTTCCGGACTAGCGAGCTACGAGCAGTACTTC.

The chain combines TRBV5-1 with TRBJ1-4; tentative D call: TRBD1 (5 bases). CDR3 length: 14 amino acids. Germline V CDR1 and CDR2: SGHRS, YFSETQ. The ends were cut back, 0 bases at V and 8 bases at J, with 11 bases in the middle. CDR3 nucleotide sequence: TGCGCCAGCAGCTTGGCCGGGGGGGAGGAAAAACTGTTTTTT. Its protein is CASSLAGGEEKLFF. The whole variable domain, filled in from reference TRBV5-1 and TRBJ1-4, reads KAGVTQTPRYLIKTRGQQVTLSCSPISGHRSVSWYQQTPGQGLQFLFEYFSETQRNKGNFPGRFSGRQFSNSRSEMNVSTLELGDSALYLCASSLAGGEEKLFFGSGTQLSVL.

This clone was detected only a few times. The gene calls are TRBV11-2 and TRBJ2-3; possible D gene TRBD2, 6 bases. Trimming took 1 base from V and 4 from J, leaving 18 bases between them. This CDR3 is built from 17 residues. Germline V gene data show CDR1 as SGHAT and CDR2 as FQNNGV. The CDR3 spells CASSLGRLARGADTQYF. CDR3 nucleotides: TGTGCCAGCAGCTTAGGACGCCTAGCGCGAGGGGCAGATACGCAGTATTTT.

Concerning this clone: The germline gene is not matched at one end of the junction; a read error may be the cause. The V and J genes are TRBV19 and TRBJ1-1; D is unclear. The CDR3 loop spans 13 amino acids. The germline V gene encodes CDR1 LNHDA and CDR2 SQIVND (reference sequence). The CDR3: CASSRREGTEAFF. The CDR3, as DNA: TGTGCCAGCAGTAGGAGGGAGGGAACTGAAGCTTTCTTT.

The CDR3, as DNA: TGTGCCAGCAGCTTAGGAGTATCCTACGAGCAGTACTTC. It specifies CASSLGVSYEQYF. The genes are TRBV7-9 and TRBJ2-7, with unresolved D. From germline, CDR1 is SEHNR and CDR2 FQNEAQ (reference sequence). Between the trimmed V and J ends, which lost 1 base and 1 base, there was a span of 5 bases. The CDR3 totals 13 residues. Combining the CDR3 with reference TRBV7-9 and TRBJ2-7 gives the whole variable domain DTGVSQNPRHKITKRGQNVTFRCDPISEHNRLYWYRQTLGQGPEFLTYFQNEAQLEKSRLLSDRFSAERPKGSFSTLEIQRTEQGDSAMYLCASSLGVSYEQYFGPGTRLTVT.

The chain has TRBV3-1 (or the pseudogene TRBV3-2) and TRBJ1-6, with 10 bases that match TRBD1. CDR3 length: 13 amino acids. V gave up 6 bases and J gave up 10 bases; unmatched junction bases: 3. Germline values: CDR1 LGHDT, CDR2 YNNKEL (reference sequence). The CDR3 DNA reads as TGTGCCAGCAGAGAGACAGGGGGCTCACCCCTCCACTTT. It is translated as CASRETGGSPLHF.

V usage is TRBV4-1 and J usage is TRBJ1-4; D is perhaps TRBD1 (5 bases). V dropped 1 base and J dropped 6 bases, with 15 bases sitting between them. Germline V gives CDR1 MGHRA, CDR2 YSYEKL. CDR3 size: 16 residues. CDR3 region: CASSQGSGGVYEKLFF. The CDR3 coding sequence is TGCGCCAGCAGCCAAGGAAGTGGGGGGGTTTATGAAAAACTGTTTTTT.